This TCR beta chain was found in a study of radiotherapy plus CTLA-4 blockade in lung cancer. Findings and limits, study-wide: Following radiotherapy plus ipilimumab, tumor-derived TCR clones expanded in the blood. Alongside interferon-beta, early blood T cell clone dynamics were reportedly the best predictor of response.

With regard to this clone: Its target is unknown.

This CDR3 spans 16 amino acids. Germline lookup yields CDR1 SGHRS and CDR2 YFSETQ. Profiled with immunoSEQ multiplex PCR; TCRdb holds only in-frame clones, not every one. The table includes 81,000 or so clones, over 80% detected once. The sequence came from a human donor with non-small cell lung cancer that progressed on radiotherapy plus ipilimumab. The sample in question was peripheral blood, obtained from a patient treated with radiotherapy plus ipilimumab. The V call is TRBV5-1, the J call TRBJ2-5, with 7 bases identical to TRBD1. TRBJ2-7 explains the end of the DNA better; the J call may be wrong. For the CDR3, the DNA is TGCGCCAGCAGCTCCTCAAGAACCAACAGGGGCCACGAGCAGTACTTC. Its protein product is CASSSSRTNRGHEQYF.